The 11 T cell receptor beta chains given below trace back to one sample, sequenced in a study of tumor-infiltrating lymphocytes in primary liver carcinoma (dated by TCRdb to about 2017). Without any cell sorting, total RNA and DNA were extracted together from roughly 21-30 mg of bulk tissue using the AllPrep DNA/RNA mini kit. Sequencing was performed on an Illumina HiSeq 2500. Using a constant-region primer and ProtoScript II reverse transcriptase, TCRbeta-specific cDNA was reverse-transcribed from roughly 500 ng total RNA. Construction of the TCRbeta libraries relied on three nested rounds of multiplex PCR, following a slightly modified ARM-PCR procedure. Each of the first two PCR rounds ran for nine to eleven cycles and used multiplex TRBV1-TRBV30 forward primers together with a Cbeta reverse primer. The public reads were run again by TCRdb, first through fastp at Q25 and then through MiXCR, and only productive beta chains were kept. Every CDR3 protein is listed once, alongside the most common genes and DNA of its rows. The sample data list 50,000 to 60,000 distinct CDR3 sequences, and about 77% of these were observed just once. Jointly, the top ten make up approximately 25% of the sample.

The sequenced sample was liver tumor tissue from sampling region 5. The sample's cell subset or site, from its label and the paper: tumor region T5, tumor centre. These receptors came from a man in his forties with primary liver carcinoma and hepatitis B virus infection.

The chain couples TRBV4-3 to TRBJ1-2; a weak D match, TRBD1 (6 bases). V was cut by 3 bases and J by 2 bases, with 16 bases left in between. Germline V CDR1 and CDR2: LGHNA, YSLEER. The CDR3 consists of 16 residues. This chain's CDR3 is CASSQAGAGRNYGYTF. In nucleotides, the CDR3 is TGCGCCAGCAGCCAGGCAGGGGCAGGGAGGAACTATGGCTACACCTTC.

Notes on this clonotype: The junction does not match germline at one end; this may be a read error. The chain links TRBV6-6 to TRBJ2-7; D unresolved. Per germline, CDR1 MNHNY and CDR2 SVGAGI (reference sequence). The CDR3 contains 11 residues. CDR3 amino acids: CVSSTKDEEYF. CDR3 nucleotides: TGTGTCAGCAGTACTAAAGACGAGGAGTACTTC.

Concerning this clonotype: The junction departs from the called germline gene at one end, perhaps through a read error. This sequence joins TRBV6-6 and TRBJ1-5; weak D call: TRBD1 (5 bases). In germline, CDR1 is MNHNY, CDR2 SVGAGI (reference sequence). The CDR3 has 13 amino acids. In DNA, the CDR3 is TGTGTCAGCAGTGCGGGACTATATCAGCCCCAGCATTTT. This sequence encodes CVSSAGLYQPQHF.

On this clonotype itself: A read error may explain this, as a much larger clone is one base away. The V gene is TRBV4-3, the J gene TRBJ2-7; D unresolved. The V end lost 4 bases, the J end lost 5 bases, and 18 bases lay between the germline ends. The CDR3 length is 15 residues. Per the germline V gene, CDR1 is LGHNA and CDR2 is YSLEER. The CDR3 spells CASSRDAQAADEQYF. CDR3 nucleotide sequence: TGCGCCAGCAGCCGAGACGCCCAAGCCGCGGACGAGCAGTACTTC.

Note on this clonotype: Sequence at one end of the junction differs from germline and may be a read error. The chain couples TRBV5-1 to TRBJ1-1; no definite D call. This CDR3 spans 14 amino acids. Per the germline V gene, CDR1 is SGHRS and CDR2 is YFSETQ. The CDR3 is CASSLDGMNTEAIF. Here the CDR3 DNA reads TGCGCCAGCAGCTTGGACGGGATGAACACTGAAGCTATATTT. Together with reference TRBV5-1 and TRBJ1-1, the CDR3 gives the full variable domain: KAGVTQTPRYLIKTRGQQVTLSCSPISGHRSVSWYQQTPGQGLQFLFEYFSETQRNKGNFPGRFSGRQFSNSRSEMNVSTLELGDSALYLCASSLDGMNTEAIFGQGTRLTVV.

The genes are TRBV12-3 or TRBV12-4 and TRBJ2-5, with D possibly being TRBD2 (6 bases). Trimming pared 5 bases from V and 5 bases from J, leaving 12 bases between. CDR3 length: 13 residues. The CDR3 region has the DNA TGTGCCAGCAGTCTCGGGACTGAGGAGACCCAGTACTTC. Protein product: CASSLGTEETQYF.

A word on this clonotype: Germline is not matched at one junction end, which may reflect a read error. The gene calls are TRBV5-6 and TRBJ2-1, with D tentatively TRBD1 (5 bases). This CDR3 contains 14 residues. The germline V gene encodes CDR1 SGHDT and CDR2 YYEEEE. Here the CDR3 reads CPSSLALATGEQFF. Here the CDR3 DNA reads TGTCCCAGCAGCTTGGCTCTGGCTACAGGTGAGCAATTCTTC.

As to this clonotype: Germline and junction disagree at one end, which may indicate a read error. The chain has TRBV11-1 and TRBJ2-2, with TRBD2 as a possible D gene (5 bases). From germline, CDR1 is SGHAT and CDR2 FQDESV (reference sequence). CDR3 length equals 13 residues. The CDR3 region has the DNA TGTGCCGGCAGCTTTTGGGTCACCGGGGAGTTGTTTTTT. Its translation: CAGSFWVTGELFF.

A remark on this clonotype: One junction end does not reproduce the germline sequence, and a read error may be involved. This chain connects TRBV6-1 to TRBJ2-4; TRBD2 is a possible D gene (5 bases). The V gene's germline CDR1 is MNHNS and CDR2 SASEGT. The CDR3 totals 13 residues. The CDR3 DNA follows: TGTGTCAGCAGTGAAGAGGAGGCAAACATTCAGCACTTC. Translated, it gives CVSSEEEANIQHF.

Concerning this clonotype: The germline gene is not matched at one end of the junction; a read error may be the cause. The CDR3 bases are TGTGCCAGCAGTACCTCCCTATATGGCCACACCTTC. It specifies CASSTSLYGHTF. The chain joins TRBV6-1 to TRBJ1-2; D unclear. CDR1 MNHNS and CDR2 SASEGT come from the germline V gene. The CDR3 has 12 residues.

Concerning this clonotype itself: Because it lacks the conserved phenylalanine or tryptophan at the end, this CDR3 is likely a read error. This rearrangement joins TRBV28 to TRBJ2-5; D is uncertain. V lost 9 bases, J lost 3 bases, and 17 bases lay in between. The germline CDR1 and CDR2 sequences are MDHEN and SYDVKM. CDR3 length: 14 amino acids. In nucleotides, the CDR3 is TGTGCCAGTAGCACCCTGACTGGAAAAGAGACCCAGTACTAC. Encoded protein: CASSTLTGKETQYY.